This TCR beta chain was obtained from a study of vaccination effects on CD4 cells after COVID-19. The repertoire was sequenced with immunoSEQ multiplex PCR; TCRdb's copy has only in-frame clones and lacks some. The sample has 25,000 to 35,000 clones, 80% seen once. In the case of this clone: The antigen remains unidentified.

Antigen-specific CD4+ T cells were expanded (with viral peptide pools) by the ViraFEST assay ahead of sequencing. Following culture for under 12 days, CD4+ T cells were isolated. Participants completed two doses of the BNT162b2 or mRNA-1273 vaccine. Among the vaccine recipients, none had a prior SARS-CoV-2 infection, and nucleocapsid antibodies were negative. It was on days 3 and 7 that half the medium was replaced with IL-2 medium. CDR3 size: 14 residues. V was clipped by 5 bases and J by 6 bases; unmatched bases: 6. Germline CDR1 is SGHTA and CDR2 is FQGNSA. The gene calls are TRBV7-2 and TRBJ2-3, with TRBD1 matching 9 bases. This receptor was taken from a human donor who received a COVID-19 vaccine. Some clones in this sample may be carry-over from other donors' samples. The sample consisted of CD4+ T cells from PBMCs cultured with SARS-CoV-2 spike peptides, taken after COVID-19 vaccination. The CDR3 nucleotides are TGTGCCAGCAGCACGGACAGGGGAGTGGATACGCAGTATTTT. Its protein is CASSTDRGVDTQYF.